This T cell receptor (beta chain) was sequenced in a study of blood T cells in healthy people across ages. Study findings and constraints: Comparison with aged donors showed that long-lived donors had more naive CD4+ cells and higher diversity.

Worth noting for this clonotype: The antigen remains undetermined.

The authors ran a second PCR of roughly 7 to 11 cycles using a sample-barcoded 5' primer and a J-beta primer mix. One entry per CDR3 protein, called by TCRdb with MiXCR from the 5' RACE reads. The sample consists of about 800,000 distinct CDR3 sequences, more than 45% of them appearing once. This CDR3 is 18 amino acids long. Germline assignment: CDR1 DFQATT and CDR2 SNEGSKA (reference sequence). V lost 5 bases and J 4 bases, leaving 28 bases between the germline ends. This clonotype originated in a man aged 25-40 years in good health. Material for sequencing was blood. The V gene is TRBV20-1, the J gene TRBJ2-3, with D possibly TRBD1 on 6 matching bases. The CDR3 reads CSAPKVSGDRMDADTQYF. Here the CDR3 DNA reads TGCAGTGCTCCTAAGGTATCTGGAGACAGGATGGATGCAGATACGCAGTATTTT.